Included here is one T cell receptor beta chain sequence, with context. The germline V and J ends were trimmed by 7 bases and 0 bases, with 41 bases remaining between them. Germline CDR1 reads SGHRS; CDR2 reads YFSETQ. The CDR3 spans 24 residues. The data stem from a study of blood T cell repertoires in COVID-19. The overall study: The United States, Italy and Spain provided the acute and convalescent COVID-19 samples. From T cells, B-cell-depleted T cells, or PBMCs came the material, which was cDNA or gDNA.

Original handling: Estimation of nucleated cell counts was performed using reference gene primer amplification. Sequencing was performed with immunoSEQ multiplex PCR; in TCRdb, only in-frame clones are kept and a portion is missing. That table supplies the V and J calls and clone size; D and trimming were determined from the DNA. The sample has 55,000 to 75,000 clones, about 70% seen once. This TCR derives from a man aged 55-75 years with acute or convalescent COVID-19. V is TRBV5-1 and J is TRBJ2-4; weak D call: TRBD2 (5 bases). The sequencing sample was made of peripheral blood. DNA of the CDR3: TGCGCCAGCCCCCGTATACAACTAAGAAGGCCGGACGGAAGACTAATGATAGCCAAAAACATTCAGTACTTC. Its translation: CASPRIQLRRPDGRLMIAKNIQYF.